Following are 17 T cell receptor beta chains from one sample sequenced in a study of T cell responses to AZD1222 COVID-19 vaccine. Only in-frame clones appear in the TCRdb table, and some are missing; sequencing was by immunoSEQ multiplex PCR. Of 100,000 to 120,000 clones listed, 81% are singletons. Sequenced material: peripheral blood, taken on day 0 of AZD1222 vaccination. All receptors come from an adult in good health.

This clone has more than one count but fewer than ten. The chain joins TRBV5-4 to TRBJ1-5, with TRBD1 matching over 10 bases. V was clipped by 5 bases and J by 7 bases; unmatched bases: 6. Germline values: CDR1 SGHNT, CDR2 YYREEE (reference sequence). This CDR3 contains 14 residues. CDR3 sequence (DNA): TGTGCCAGCAGGTGGGGGGACAGGGGACAGCCCCAGCATTTT. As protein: CASRWGDRGQPQHF. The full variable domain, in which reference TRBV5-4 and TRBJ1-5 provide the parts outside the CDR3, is ETGVTQSPTHLIKTRGQQVTLRCSSQSGHNTVSWYQQALGQGPQFIFQYYREEENGRGNFPPRFSGLQFPNYSSELNVNALELDDSALYLCASRWGDRGQPQHFGDGTRLSIL.

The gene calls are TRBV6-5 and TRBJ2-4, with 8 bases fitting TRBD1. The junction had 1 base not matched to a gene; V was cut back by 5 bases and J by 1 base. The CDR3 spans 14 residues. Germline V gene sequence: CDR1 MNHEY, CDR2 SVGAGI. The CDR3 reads CASSRQGAKNIQYF. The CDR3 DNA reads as TGTGCCAGCAGTCGACAGGGGGCCAAAAACATTCAGTACTTC.

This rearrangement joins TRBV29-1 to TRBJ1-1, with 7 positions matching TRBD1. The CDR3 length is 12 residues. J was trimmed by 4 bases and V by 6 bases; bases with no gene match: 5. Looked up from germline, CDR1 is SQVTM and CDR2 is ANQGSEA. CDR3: CSVRSGGTEAFF. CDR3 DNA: TGCAGCGTCCGCTCAGGGGGCACTGAAGCTTTCTTT.

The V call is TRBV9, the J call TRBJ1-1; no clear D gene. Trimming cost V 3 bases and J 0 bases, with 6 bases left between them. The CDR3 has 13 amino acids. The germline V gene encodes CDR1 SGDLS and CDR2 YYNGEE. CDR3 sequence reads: CASSGVLNTEAFF. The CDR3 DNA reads TGTGCCAGCAGCGGAGTTTTGAACACTGAAGCTTTCTTT.

The CDR3 protein is CASSVADGNSPLHF. The DNA for the CDR3 is TGTGCCAGCAGCGTAGCGGACGGTAATTCACCCCTCCACTTT. J is TRBJ1-6 and V is TRBV9; D gene uncertain. The CDR3 is 14 amino acids. Trimming took 0 bases from V and 6 from J, leaving 7 bases between them. Germline-derived CDR1 and CDR2 are SGDLS and YYNGEE.

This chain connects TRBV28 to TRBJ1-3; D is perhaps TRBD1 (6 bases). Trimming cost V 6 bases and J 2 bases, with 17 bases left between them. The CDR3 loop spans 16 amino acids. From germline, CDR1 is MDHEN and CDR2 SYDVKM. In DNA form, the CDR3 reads TGTGCCAGCAGCAACATATGGGGGCTGGCTGGAAACACCATATATTTT. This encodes CASSNIWGLAGNTIYF.

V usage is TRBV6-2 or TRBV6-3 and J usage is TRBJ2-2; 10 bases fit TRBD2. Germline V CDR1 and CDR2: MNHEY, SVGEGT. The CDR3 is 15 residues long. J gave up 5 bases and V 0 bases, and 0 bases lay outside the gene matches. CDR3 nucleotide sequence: TGTGCCAGCAGTTACTCGACTAGCGGGACCGGGGAGCTGTTTTTT. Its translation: CASSYSTSGTGELFF.

CDR3 bases: TGTGCAAGTCGCTTACCCTATCCCCCCACCCAGGACAGGGGGCGGAGGAACACTGAAGCTTTCTTT. Translated: CASRLPYPPTQDRGRRNTEAFF. V is TRBV12-2 and J is TRBJ1-1; the table's D gene call, TRBD1, was not cross checked with the DNA. TRBV12-2 is recorded as a pseudogene. CDR3 length equals 22 residues.

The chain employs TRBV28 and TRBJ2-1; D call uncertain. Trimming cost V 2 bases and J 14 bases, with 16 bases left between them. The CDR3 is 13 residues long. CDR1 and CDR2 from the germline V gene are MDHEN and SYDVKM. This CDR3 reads CASSLGPLRMEFF. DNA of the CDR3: TGTGCCAGCAGTTTAGGGCCGCTGCGTATGGAGTTCTTC.

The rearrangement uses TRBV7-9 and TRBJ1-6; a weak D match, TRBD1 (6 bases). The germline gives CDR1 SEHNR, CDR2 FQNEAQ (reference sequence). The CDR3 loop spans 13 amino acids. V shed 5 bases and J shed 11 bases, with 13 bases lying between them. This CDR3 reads CASSNTGIAPLHF. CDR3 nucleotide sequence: TGTGCCAGCAGCAATACAGGGATTGCACCCCTCCACTTT. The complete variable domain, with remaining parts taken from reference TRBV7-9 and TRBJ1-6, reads DTGVSQNPRHKITKRGQNVTFRCDPISEHNRLYWYRQTLGQGPEFLTYFQNEAQLEKSRLLSDRFSAERPKGSFSTLEIQRTEQGDSAMYLCASSNTGIAPLHFGNGTRLTVT.

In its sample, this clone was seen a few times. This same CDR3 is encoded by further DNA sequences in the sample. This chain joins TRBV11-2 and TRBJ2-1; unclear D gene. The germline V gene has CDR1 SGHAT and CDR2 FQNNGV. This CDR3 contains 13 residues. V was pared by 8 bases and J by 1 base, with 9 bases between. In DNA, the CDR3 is TGTGCCAGCTCCTTAGGGTCCTACAATGAGCAGTTCTTC. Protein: CASSLGSYNEQFF.

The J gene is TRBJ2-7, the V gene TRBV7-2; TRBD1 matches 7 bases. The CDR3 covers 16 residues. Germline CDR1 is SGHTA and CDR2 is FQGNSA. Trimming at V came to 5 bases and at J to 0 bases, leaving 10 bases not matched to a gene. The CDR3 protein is CASSHRGLRSSYEQYF. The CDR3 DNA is TGTGCCAGCAGCCACAGGGGTCTCCGGAGCTCCTACGAGCAGTACTTC.

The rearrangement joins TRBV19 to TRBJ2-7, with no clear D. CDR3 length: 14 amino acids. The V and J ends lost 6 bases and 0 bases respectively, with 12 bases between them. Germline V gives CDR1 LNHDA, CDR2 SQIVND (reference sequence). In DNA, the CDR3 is TGTGCCAGTAGCCGGACCCTTAGCTCCTACGAGCAGTACTTC. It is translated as CASSRTLSSYEQYF.

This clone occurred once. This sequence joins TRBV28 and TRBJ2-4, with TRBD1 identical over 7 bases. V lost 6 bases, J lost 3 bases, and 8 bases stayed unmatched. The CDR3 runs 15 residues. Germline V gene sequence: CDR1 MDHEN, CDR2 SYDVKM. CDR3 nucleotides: TGTGCCAGCAGGATCCAGGGGGTTGGCAAAAACATTCAGTACTTC. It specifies CASRIQGVGKNIQYF.

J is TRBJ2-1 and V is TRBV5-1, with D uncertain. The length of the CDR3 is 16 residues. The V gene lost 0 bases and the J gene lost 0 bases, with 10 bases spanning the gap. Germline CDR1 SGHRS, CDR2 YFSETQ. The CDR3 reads CASSLGSASSYNEQFF. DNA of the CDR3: TGCGCCAGCAGCTTGGGGTCGGCCAGCTCCTACAATGAGCAGTTCTTC. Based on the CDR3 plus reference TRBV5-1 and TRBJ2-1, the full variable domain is KAGVTQTPRYLIKTRGQQVTLSCSPISGHRSVSWYQQTPGQGLQFLFEYFSETQRNKGNFPGRFSGRQFSNSRSEMNVSTLELGDSALYLCASSLGSASSYNEQFFGPGTRLTVL.

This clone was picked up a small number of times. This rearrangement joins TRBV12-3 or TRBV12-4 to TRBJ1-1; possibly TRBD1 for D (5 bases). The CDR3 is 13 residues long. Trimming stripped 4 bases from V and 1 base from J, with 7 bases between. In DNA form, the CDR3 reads TGTGCCAGCAGTTCGACAGAGAACACTGAAGCTTTCTTT. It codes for CASSSTENTEAFF.

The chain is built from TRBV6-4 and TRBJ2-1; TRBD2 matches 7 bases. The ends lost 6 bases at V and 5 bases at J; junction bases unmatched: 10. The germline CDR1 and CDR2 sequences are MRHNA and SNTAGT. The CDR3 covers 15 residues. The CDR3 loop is CASSNTGGINNEQFF. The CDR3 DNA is TGTGCCAGCAGCAACACCGGGGGGATTAACAATGAGCAGTTCTTC.